Listed below are T cell receptor beta chains from one sample, sequenced in a study of OX40 agonist ivuxolimab in advanced cancers. The repertoire was sequenced with immunoSEQ multiplex PCR; TCRdb's copy has only in-frame clones and lacks some. The table has 96,000 or so clones, about 80% seen once. The sequences come from CD4+ or CD8+ T cells sorted from blood, collected in a trial of the OX40 agonist ivuxolimab. The receptors were gathered from an adult with an advanced solid tumor such as melanoma, head and neck, liver or kidney cancer. CDR3s include the opening cysteine and the closing phenylalanine or tryptophan.

cdr3_aa: CASSLAEGSHEQYF
cdr3_length: 14
v_call: TRBV5-1
j_call: TRBJ2-7

cdr3_aa: CASSSGGDTEAFF
cdr3_length: 13
v_call: TRBV18
j_call: TRBJ1-1

cdr3_aa: CASSVTVSYEQYF
cdr3_length: 13
v_call: TRBV7-2
j_call: TRBJ2-7

cdr3_aa: CASSLGTGRDTGELFF
cdr3_length: 16
v_call: TRBV7-6
j_call: TRBJ2-2

cdr3_aa: CASSQTGLAGADTQYF
cdr3_length: 16
v_call: TRBV27
j_call: TRBJ2-3

cdr3_aa: CASSSGTGGANVLTF
cdr3_length: 15
v_call: TRBV11-3
j_call: TRBJ2-6

cdr3_aa: CASSFKGAYEQYF
cdr3_length: 13
v_call: TRBV27
j_call: TRBJ2-7

cdr3_aa: CASSPIDGYEQYF
cdr3_length: 13
v_call: TRBV9
j_call: TRBJ2-7

cdr3_aa: CASSRTGGEDGYTF
cdr3_length: 14
v_call: TRBV5-6
j_call: TRBJ1-2

cdr3_aa: CASNLAGSNEQFF
cdr3_length: 13
v_call: TRBV7-3
j_call: TRBJ2-1

cdr3_aa: CASSPGGANEKLFF
cdr3_length: 14
v_call: TRBV18
j_call: TRBJ1-4

cdr3_aa: CASSLGRATNEKLFF
cdr3_length: 15
v_call: TRBV5-1
j_call: TRBJ1-4

cdr3_aa: CASSVAAGTSVYEQYF
cdr3_length: 16
v_call: TRBV9
j_call: TRBJ2-7

cdr3_aa: CASSEDSSGSGIQYF
cdr3_length: 15
v_call: TRBV6-1
j_call: TRBJ2-4

cdr3_aa: CATSGQGDYGYTF
cdr3_length: 13
v_call: TRBV10-3
j_call: TRBJ1-2

cdr3_aa: CASTADRLPTGANVLTF
cdr3_length: 17
v_call: TRBV19
j_call: TRBJ2-6

cdr3_aa: CASSLIPLRGQGAVDYEQYF
cdr3_length: 20
v_call: TRBV5-1
j_call: TRBJ2-7

cdr3_aa: CASSLGWAYEQYF
cdr3_length: 13
v_call: TRBV5-6
j_call: TRBJ2-7

cdr3_aa: CASSIDPGRRYGYTF
cdr3_length: 15
v_call: TRBV19
j_call: TRBJ1-2

cdr3_aa: CASSITGGSSYEQYF
cdr3_length: 15
v_call: TRBV19
j_call: TRBJ2-7

cdr3_aa: CSVEVRRDPYEQYF
cdr3_length: 14
v_call: TRBV29-1
j_call: TRBJ2-7

cdr3_aa: CAISESETSGGDIQYF
cdr3_length: 16
v_call: TRBV10-3
j_call: TRBJ2-4

cdr3_aa: CASSLRQGNEQYF
cdr3_length: 13
v_call: TRBV7-2
j_call: TRBJ2-7

cdr3_aa: CASSYTGSYEQYF
cdr3_length: 13
v_call: TRBV2
j_call: TRBJ2-7

cdr3_aa: CASSNSYEQYF
cdr3_length: 11
v_call: TRBV7-2
j_call: TRBJ2-7

cdr3_aa: CASSRGLGPGYGYTF
cdr3_length: 15
v_call: TRBV27
j_call: TRBJ1-2

cdr3_aa: CATSSAGQGNTIYF
cdr3_length: 14
v_call: TRBV15
j_call: TRBJ1-3

cdr3_aa: CASSPILAGDVPYEQYF
cdr3_length: 17
v_call: TRBV7-2
j_call: TRBJ2-7

cdr3_aa: CAWSPGGTEAFF
cdr3_length: 12
v_call: TRBV30
j_call: TRBJ1-1

cdr3_aa: CASSLAGGTGQPQHF
cdr3_length: 15
v_call: TRBV5-8
j_call: TRBJ1-5

cdr3_aa: CAISDLRGGQSPRLTYEQYF
cdr3_length: 20
v_call: TRBV10-3
j_call: TRBJ2-7

cdr3_aa: CASSPRHDSNQPQHF
cdr3_length: 15
v_call: TRBV18
j_call: TRBJ1-5

cdr3_aa: CASSIGRDSYEQYF
cdr3_length: 14
v_call: TRBV19
j_call: TRBJ2-7

cdr3_aa: CASNGRTEGEKLFF
cdr3_length: 14
v_call: TRBV2
j_call: TRBJ1-4

cdr3_aa: CASSPFVGQFF
cdr3_length: 11
v_call: TRBV7-9
j_call: TRBJ2-1

cdr3_aa: CASSDLAGDSYEQYF
cdr3_length: 15
v_call: TRBV2
j_call: TRBJ2-7

cdr3_aa: CASSSRGSKGTDTQYF
cdr3_length: 16
v_call: TRBV5-1
j_call: TRBJ2-3

cdr3_aa: CASSRASGGAGELFF
cdr3_length: 15
v_call: TRBV2
j_call: TRBJ2-2

cdr3_aa: CASSSSAGSPQPQHF
cdr3_length: 15
v_call: TRBV7-2
j_call: TRBJ1-5

cdr3_aa: CASSRQGGNTEAFF
cdr3_length: 14
v_call: TRBV2
j_call: TRBJ1-1

cdr3_aa: CASSMTSGRNTGELFF
cdr3_length: 16
v_call: TRBV6-6
j_call: TRBJ2-2

cdr3_aa: CASRTSLNSPLHF
cdr3_length: 13
v_call: TRBV6-5
j_call: TRBJ1-6

cdr3_aa: CASSPGGAFQPQHF
cdr3_length: 14
v_call: TRBV6-5
j_call: TRBJ1-5

cdr3_aa: CASSNVGQGANEQYF
cdr3_length: 15
v_call: TRBV19
j_call: TRBJ2-7

cdr3_aa: CASSYIGQATDTQYF
cdr3_length: 15
v_call: TRBV6-6
j_call: TRBJ2-3

cdr3_aa: CASSHRSSCEQYF
cdr3_length: 13
v_call: TRBV4-2
j_call: TRBJ2-7

cdr3_aa: CASSSGVNYGYTF
cdr3_length: 13
v_call: TRBV7-2
j_call: TRBJ1-2

cdr3_aa: CASSLQASNEKLFF
cdr3_length: 14
v_call: TRBV5-1
j_call: TRBJ1-4